This paragraph reports one T cell receptor beta chain. The germline CDR1 and CDR2 sequences are SGHTA and FQGTGA. CDR3 length: 13 amino acids. V lost 5 bases to trimming and J lost 7 bases; unmatched junction nucleotides: 5. Researchers prepared the TCRbeta library using unique molecular identifiers, the study reports. TCRdb re-called the PCR reads with MiXCR, one entry per CDR3 protein. The sample shows around 380,000 distinct CDR3 sequences, approximately 10% of them seen only once. These data come from a study of T-cell reconstitution after alpha-beta-depleted transplantation in children. The TCR was taken from a human donor who donated a stem cell graft to a child with acute myeloid leukemia. The V gene is TRBV7-3, the J gene TRBJ2-1; 7 positions match TRBD2. Source: PBMCs from the stem cell graft donor, taken from the stem cell graft. The CDR3 loop reads CASSGLETNEQFF. The DNA for the CDR3 is TGTGCCAGCAGCGGACTAGAAACTAATGAGCAGTTCTTC.